This T cell receptor (beta chain) derives from a study of blood T cell repertoires in COVID-19. The assay was immunoSEQ multiplex PCR, and TCRdb's table has in-frame clones only and misses some. The sample records about 260,000 clones, roughly nine tenths being singletons. This clone was seen only once. With 5 bases removed from V and 8 bases from J, the gap between germline ends came to 15 bases. CDR1 is LNHDA and CDR2 is SQIVND in the germline V gene (reference sequence). This CDR3 contains 13 residues. The clonotype originates from a woman younger than 30 who had recovered from COVID-19. The V call is TRBV19, the J call TRBJ1-2; D gene uncertain. Sequenced sample: PBMCs or T cells enriched from blood (not recorded which). The CDR3 region is CASSPQRVGGYTF. The CDR3 DNA reads TGTGCCAGTAGTCCGCAGAGGGTTGGAGGCTACACCTTC.